The text below deals with one T cell receptor beta chain. Its antigen is unidentified. The source of the sample is a study of shared clonotypes between healthy human individuals. Study findings and constraints: Generation probabilities of non-shared clonotypes were lower (relative to those shared by all four donors).

CD45RO-negative CD8 cells positively selected for CCR7 made up the naive population, which excluded terminally differentiated effector memory CD45RA+ cells. The V gene end was trimmed by 8 bases and the J gene end by 6 bases; junction bases not matched to a gene: 6. The CDR3 consists of 13 residues. Germline CDR1 and CDR2: SQVTM and ANQGSEA. Authors' methods: Junction-only immunoSEQ data arrived without quality scores, meaning filtering differed. The assay was immunoSEQ multiplex PCR, and TCRdb's table has in-frame clones only and misses some. V, J and clone size reflect that table, while D and trimming were determined from the DNA. The data contain 630,000 or so clones, 98% of them singletons.

The clonotype originates from a man aged 25-45 years in good health. The chain links TRBV29-1 to TRBJ2-1; 11 nucleotides agree with TRBD2. The sample was naive CD8+ T cells sorted from blood. The CDR3 sequence is CSPGLAGGNEQFF. CDR3 DNA sequence: TGCAGCCCAGGGCTAGCGGGAGGCAATGAGCAGTTCTTC.